The 24 T cell receptor beta chains given below trace back to one sample, sequenced in a study of T cell responses to AZD1222 COVID-19 vaccine. Repertoires were generated with immunoSEQ multiplex PCR, while TCRdb's copy carries only in-frame clones and drops some. The sample records some 140,000 clones, about 88% being singletons. The material sequenced was peripheral blood, taken on day 0 of AZD1222 vaccination. Receptor source: an adult in good health.

CDR3 sequence (DNA): TGTGCCAGCACCCTTAGTGCCAGATTTTATGGCTACACCTTC. This sequence encodes CASTLSARFYGYTF. The chain employs TRBV7-9 and TRBJ1-2; no definite D call. Germline loops: CDR1 SEHNR, CDR2 FQNEAQ (reference sequence). V dropped 7 bases and J dropped 5 bases, with 17 bases sitting between them. The CDR3 is 14 residues long.

The gene calls are TRBV10-3 and TRBJ2-7, with D possibly TRBD2 on 5 matching bases. The germline V and J ends were trimmed by 0 bases and 4 bases, with 13 bases remaining between them. The CDR3 consists of 15 residues. Germline CDR1 and CDR2: ENHRY and SYGVKD. Written as DNA, the CDR3 is TGTGCCATCAGTGAGTCTGGCAGGAGCGGTTACGAGCAGTACTTC. This sequence encodes CAISESGRSGYEQYF.

This clone appeared a single time. The V and J genes are TRBV19 and TRBJ2-1; 8 positions agree with TRBD2. Trimming took 3 bases from V and 8 from J; bases not matched to a gene: 12. Looked up from germline, CDR1 is LNHDA and CDR2 is SQIVND (reference sequence). The CDR3 loop spans 16 amino acids. The DNA for the CDR3 is TGTGCCAGTAGTATCTCGTCAGCGGGGGCTCTCGATGAGCAGTTCTTC. Residues: CASSISSAGALDEQFF.

The chain is built from TRBV6-2 or TRBV6-3 and TRBJ2-1; 13 bases map to TRBD2. Germline CDR1 MNHEY, CDR2 SVGEGT. With V trimmed by 6 bases and J by 8 bases, 10 bases remained unmatched. The CDR3 has 16 amino acids. CDR3 sequence: CASSPGLAGWGYEQFF. For the CDR3, the DNA is TGTGCCAGCAGCCCGGGACTAGCGGGGTGGGGATATGAGCAGTTCTTC.

The V gene is TRBV10-3, the J gene TRBJ2-2; no firm D call. V gave up 6 bases and J gave up 3 bases, with 17 bases separating them. Germline V CDR1 and CDR2: ENHRY, SYGVKD. The CDR3 has 16 residues. Written as DNA, the CDR3 is TGTGCCATCAGCAAAATCCTAGGATTGGACACCGGGGAGCTGTTTTTT. Translating it yields CAISKILGLDTGELFF.

CDR3 sequence (DNA): TGTGCCAGCAGCTTGGTTGGATTGGGAGGCGGCGGCTACACCTTC. Amino acids: CASSLVGLGGGGYTF. The V call is TRBV5-4, the J call TRBJ1-2; D is ambiguous. CDR3 length: 15 residues. CDR1 and CDR2 from the germline V gene are SGHNT and YYREEE (reference sequence). V lost 0 bases, J lost 8 bases, and 17 bases lay in between.

The V call is TRBV4-2, the J call TRBJ1-3; tentatively, D is TRBD1 (6 bases). This CDR3 is built from 15 residues. Germline lookup yields CDR1 LGHNA and CDR2 YNFKEQ. V dropped 0 bases and J dropped 4 bases, with 10 bases sitting between them. This CDR3 reads CASSQDPRGGNTIYF. The DNA for the CDR3 is TGTGCCAGCAGCCAAGATCCCAGGGGAGGAAACACCATATATTTT.

The V and J genes are TRBV4-1 and TRBJ1-1; tentatively, D is TRBD1 (5 bases). CDR3 length: 16 residues. V gave up 7 bases and J gave up 0 bases, with 18 bases separating them. Germline CDR1 and CDR2: MGHRA and YSYEKL. The CDR3 DNA reads as TGCGCCAGCACCCTTGCTGTAACGGACATGAACACTGAAGCTTTCTTT. This codes for CASTLAVTDMNTEAFF.

This chain uses TRBV2 with TRBJ2-7; TRBD1 agrees at 11 bases. In germline, CDR1 is SNHLY, CDR2 FYNNEI. V gave up 5 bases and J gave up 5 bases; unmatched junction bases: 5. The CDR3 has 14 residues. CDR3 sequence: CASSPDRGLNEQYF. The CDR3 DNA reads TGTGCCAGCAGTCCGGACAGGGGGCTCAACGAGCAGTACTTC. Using reference TRBV2 and TRBJ2-7 for the parts outside the CDR3, the full variable domain is EPEVTQTPSHQVTQMGQEVILRCVPISNHLYFYWYRQILGQKVEFLVSFYNNEISEKSEIFDDQFSVERPDGSNFTLKIRSTKLEDSAMYFCASSPDRGLNEQYFGPGTRLTVT.

This clone was counted between two and nine times. The chain combines TRBV19 with TRBJ1-5, with 7 nucleotides matching TRBD1. Germline CDR1 is LNHDA and CDR2 is SQIVND (reference sequence). The CDR3 is 14 residues long. Trimming removed 5 bases from V and 7 bases from J; junction bases left unmatched: 8. CDR3 nucleotide sequence: TGTGCCAGTAGTTCGCGGACAGGTCCCCAGCCCCAGCATTTT. It codes for CASSSRTGPQPQHF.

This chain joins TRBV7-9 and TRBJ2-7, with D uncertain. V lost 1 base and J 0 bases, leaving 7 bases between the germline ends. Germline V gives CDR1 SEHNR, CDR2 FQNEAQ (reference sequence). CDR3 length: 14 amino acids. The CDR3 loop is CASSLDGLSYEQYF. The CDR3 bases are TGTGCCAGCAGCTTAGACGGGCTCTCCTACGAGCAGTACTTC.

The J gene is TRBJ2-1, the V gene TRBV7-3, with D maybe TRBD2 (6 bases). CDR1 SGHTA and CDR2 FQGTGA come from the germline V gene. Trimming pared 5 bases from V and 6 bases from J, leaving 11 bases between. The CDR3 contains 13 residues. In DNA, the CDR3 is TGTGCCAGCAGCGCGGCGGGGCTCAATGAGCAGTTCTTC. It codes for CASSAAGLNEQFF. Full variable domain (remainder filled in from reference TRBV7-3 and TRBJ2-1): GAGVSQTPSNKVTEKGKYVELRCDPISGHTALYWYRQSLGQGPEFLIYFQGTGAADDSGLPNDRFFAVRPEGSVSTLKIQRTERGDSAVYLCASSAAGLNEQFFGPGTRLTVL.

This clone was observed a few times. The chain is built from TRBV18 and TRBJ2-2; TRBD1 agrees at 8 bases. The CDR3 has 16 amino acids. Germline V gene lookup returns CDR1 KGHSH and CDR2 LQKENI. The J segment lost 5 bases and the V segment lost 2 bases, leaving 7 bases of the junction unmatched. CDR3: CASSPLDRDGTGELFF. For the CDR3, the DNA is TGTGCCAGCTCACCATTGGACAGGGACGGAACCGGGGAGCTGTTTTTT.

The rearrangement uses TRBV18 and TRBJ2-3; D possibly corresponds to TRBD1 (5 bases). In germline, CDR1 is KGHSH, CDR2 LQKENI. Trimming removed 2 bases at V and 2 bases at J, with 5 bases between. The CDR3 is made up of 13 amino acids. In nucleotides, the CDR3 is TGTGCCAGCTCACCAGGGGCCACAGATACGCAGTATTTT. Translation: CASSPGATDTQYF.

The V gene is TRBV4-3, the J gene TRBJ1-4, with D unclear. Trimming cost V 3 bases and J 4 bases, with 6 bases left between them. The germline gives CDR1 LGHNA, CDR2 YSLEER. The CDR3 is made up of 13 amino acids. CDR3 nucleotides: TGCGCCAGCAGCCAGTCGATTAATGAAAAACTGTTTTTT. It is translated as CASSQSINEKLFF.

The sample holds a few counts of this clone. The rearrangement links TRBV19 to TRBJ1-4; 8 nucleotides line up with TRBD1. Unmatched junction bases numbered 8, after V lost 10 bases and J lost 4 bases. Germline CDR1 reads LNHDA; CDR2 reads SQIVND (reference sequence). The length of the CDR3 is 14 residues. CDR3 in amino acids: CATTDRGLNEKLFF. In DNA, the CDR3 is TGTGCCACCACAGACAGGGGTCTTAATGAAAAACTGTTTTTT. The variable domain in full, with the rest retrieved from reference TRBV19 and TRBJ1-4, is DGGITQSPKYLFRKEGQNVTLSCEQNLNHDAMYWYRQDPGQGLRLIYYSQIVNDFQKGDIAEGYSVSREKKESFPLTVTSAQKNPTAFYLCATTDRGLNEKLFFGSGTQLSVL.

The V and J genes are TRBV28 and TRBJ1-1; possibly TRBD1 for D (6 bases). The ends were cut back, 7 bases at V and 0 bases at J, with 12 bases in the middle. Looked up from germline, CDR1 is MDHEN and CDR2 is SYDVKM. This CDR3 comprises 14 residues. The CDR3 spells CASTQGSMNTEAFF. CDR3 coding DNA: TGTGCCAGCACACAGGGCTCAATGAACACTGAAGCTTTCTTT.

The J gene is TRBJ2-7, the V gene TRBV4-3; tentatively, D is TRBD2 (5 bases). Germline V gene lookup returns CDR1 LGHNA and CDR2 YSLEER. CDR3 length equals 15 residues. Trimming shortened V by 0 bases and J by 2 bases, and 11 bases separated the two germline ends. CDR3 amino acids: CASSQDRAVTYEQYF. The CDR3 DNA reads as TGCGCCAGCAGCCAAGATCGAGCGGTAACCTACGAGCAGTACTTC.

This clone was counted a single time. The V gene is TRBV28, the J gene TRBJ2-5; D not certain. CDR1 and CDR2 (germline): MDHEN, SYDVKM. The CDR3 has 12 amino acids. The ends were cut back, 3 bases at V and 5 bases at J, with 7 bases in the middle. The chain's CDR3 is CASSLYKETQYF. Here the CDR3 DNA reads TGTGCCAGCAGTTTGTACAAGGAGACCCAGTACTTC. The entire variable domain, with the rest obtained from reference TRBV28 and TRBJ2-5, is as follows: DVKVTQSSRYLVKRTGEKVFLECVQDMDHENMFWYRQDPGLGLRLIYFSYDVKMKEKGDIPEGYSVSREKKERFSLILESASTNQTSMYLCASSLYKETQYFGPGTRLLVL.

This rearrangement joins TRBV7-9 to TRBJ1-1, with 8 bases identical to TRBD1. The germline V gene has CDR1 SEHNR and CDR2 FQNEAQ (reference sequence). The CDR3 is 14 residues long. Trimming removed 5 bases from V and 5 bases from J; junction bases left unmatched: 7. The CDR3 bases are TGTGCCAGCAGCCCCCGGGACAGGATAACTGAAGCTTTCTTT. Translation: CASSPRDRITEAFF.

As to this clone: The conserved closing phenylalanine or tryptophan is absent in this CDR3, likely reflecting a read error. The DNA is left out, because the CDR3 cannot be placed on it with certainty; the CDR3 is given as TCRdb lists it. The V and J genes are TRBV6-9 and TRBJ1-3. The CDR3 has 9 residues if both end residues are counted. Germline V gene lookup returns CDR1 MNHGY and CDR2 SVAAGI. The CDR3 loop is CANGRADFQ.

This chain joins TRBV5-4 and TRBJ1-1; tentatively, D is TRBD1 (5 bases). The CDR3 consists of 15 residues. V gave up 4 bases and J gave up 3 bases, with 16 bases separating them. Germline loops: CDR1 SGHNT, CDR2 YYREEE (reference sequence). CDR3 amino acids: CASSPTSGRHTEAFF. CDR3 in DNA: TGTGCCAGCAGCCCAACATCGGGACGGCACACTGAAGCTTTCTTT.

The chain employs TRBV6-6 and TRBJ2-7; D is perhaps TRBD1 (5 bases). Germline V lookup: CDR1 MNHNY, CDR2 SVGAGI (reference sequence). The germline V and J ends were trimmed by 6 bases and 3 bases, with 9 bases remaining between them. CDR3 size: 12 residues. In nucleotides, the CDR3 is TGTGCCAGCAGCCCAGGGATCTACGAGCAGTACTTC. Amino acids: CASSPGIYEQYF.

The chain has TRBV18 and TRBJ1-2; the D is unclear. This CDR3 is built from 14 residues. Germline lookup yields CDR1 KGHSH and CDR2 LQKENI. V was shortened by 3 bases and J by 4 bases, with 12 bases between the two germline ends. The CDR3 loop reads CASSPTGLLYGYTF. The DNA for the CDR3 is TGTGCCAGCTCACCTACGGGCCTGCTCTATGGCTACACCTTC. Drawing the rest from reference TRBV18 and TRBJ1-2, the complete variable domain is NAGVMQNPRHLVRRRGQEARLRCSPMKGHSHVYWYRQLPEEGLKFMVYLQKENIIDESGMPKERFSAEFPKEGPSILRIQQVVRGDSAAYFCASSPTGLLYGYTFGSGTRLTVV.